This T cell receptor beta chain was sequenced during a study of vaccination effects on CD4 cells after COVID-19. Investigators separated out CD4+ T cells once 10 days of culture had passed. Points on this clone: Its cognate antigen is unknown.

The assay was immunoSEQ multiplex PCR, and TCRdb's table has in-frame clones only and misses some. This table holds more than 40,000 clones, 76% found once. Trimming pared 1 base from V and 0 bases from J, leaving 7 bases between. CDR1 and CDR2 (germline): SGHVS, FQNEAQ. The CDR3 is made up of 15 amino acids. The sequence derives from a human donor who had a prior SARS-CoV-2 infection. The material sequenced was CD4+ T cells from PBMCs cultured without peptide, taken before COVID-19 vaccination. The chain is built from TRBV7-8 and TRBJ1-3; the D is unclear. Here the CDR3 reads CASSLDPGSGNTIYF. For the CDR3, the DNA is TGTGCCAGCAGCTTAGATCCGGGCTCTGGAAACACCATATATTTT.